This TCR beta chain comes out of a study of CD8+ T cells in alopecia areata. Study background: Treated patients were given 5 to 10 mg oral tofacitinib twice daily.

Extracted RNA was reverse transcribed, and the resulting cDNA served as sequencing template. Repertoires were generated with immunoSEQ multiplex PCR, while TCRdb's copy carries only in-frame clones and drops some. The data show some 150,000 clones, just over 65% seen once. Study-level points and caveats: Patients shared TCRs less clearly than mice did, possibly for HLA-related reasons. Affected scalp, especially in alopecia totalis/universalis, had a higher clonality than normal scalp did.

Per germline, CDR1 LNHDA and CDR2 SQIVND (reference sequence). The CDR3 extends over 15 amino acids. Trimming left V 1 base short and J 3 bases short, with 10 bases between. Specimens obtained from alopecia areata patients comprised lesional scalp punch biopsies and peripheral blood. This clone was recorded once. Antigen unknown. The clonotype originates from a human donor with alopecia areata. The material sequenced was CD8+ T cells sorted from blood, taken at week 0. This sequence joins TRBV19 and TRBJ1-5, with TRBD1 as a possible D gene (6 bases). The CDR3 DNA reads as TGTGCCAGTAGTATAGTCAGGGGCCTCAATCAGCCCCAGCATTTT. Amino acids: CASSIVRGLNQPQHF.